Listed below are T cell receptor beta chains from one sample, sequenced in a study of control samples from healthy donors and cancer patients. Sequencing used immunoSEQ multiplex PCR; TCRdb keeps in-frame clones, though not all of them. The sample has roughly 92,000 clones, about 88% seen once. The sample taken for sequencing was blood. Receptors were obtained from a woman in her forties or fifties in good health. Each CDR3 is given with its conserved first and last residue. A D gene is named only where the DNA matches it firmly. The size entry is marked missing in some rows and otherwise reads once, few, many or a size class.

d_gene	abundance	v_gene	j_gene	CDR3nt	CDR3aa
TRBD1	few	TRBV19	TRBJ1-2	TGTGCCAGTAGTATTGCGGACAGGGGTTATGGCTACACCTTC	CASSIADRGYGYTF
TRBD1	.	TRBV7-2	TRBJ2-3	TGTGCCAGCAGCTTTAGGGACAGGGGGCACACAGATACGCAGTATTTT	CASSFRDRGHTDTQYF
.	.	TRBV3-1/TRBV3-2	TRBJ2-3	TGTGCCAGCAGCCAGGTCACAGATACGCAGTATTTT	CASSQVTDTQYF
.	.	TRBV28	TRBJ2-1	TGTGCCAGCAGTCGCATCCCGGTAAGGGAGCAGTTCTTC	CASSRIPVREQFF
TRBD2	once	TRBV7-2	TRBJ2-1	TGTGCCAGCAACTTGGGACGGGGAGGGGCCAATGAGCAGTTCTTC	CASNLGRGGANEQFF
.	.	TRBV6-6	TRBJ2-4	TGTGCCAGCAGCCCTCCAGGACTAGCCAAAAACATTCAGTACTTC	CASSPPGLAKNIQYF
TRBD1	.	TRBV28	TRBJ1-2	TGTGCCAGCAGTTTATTTGGGACAGGGAACTATGGCTACACCTTC	CASSLFGTGNYGYTF
.	.	TRBV2	TRBJ1-2	TGTGCCAGCACCCCCACAGGGTACTATGGCTACACCTTC	CASTPTGYYGYTF
TRBD1	.	TRBV2	TRBJ1-4	TGTGCCAGCAGGCCGGGACAGAGTAATGAAAAACTGTTTTTT	CASRPGQSNEKLFF
.	.	TRBV7-9	TRBJ1-2	TGTGCCAGCAGCCCGACAGCTCCCTATGGCTACACCTTC	CASSPTAPYGYTF
TRBD1	.	TRBV7-9	TRBJ1-2	TGTGCCAGCAGCGCTCGAGGGGGCACTAACTATGGCTACACCTTC	CASSARGGTNYGYTF
TRBD2	.	TRBV6-2/TRBV6-3	TRBJ2-5	TGTGCCAGCAGTTACGGGACTAGGCCAGAGACCCAGTACTTC	CASSYGTRPETQYF
TRBD1	.	TRBV11-3	TRBJ2-7	TGTGCCAGCAGCTATCTATATGGGACAGGGGATTCGAGGAGACCCTACGAGCAGTACTTC	CASSYLYGTGDSRRPYEQYF
.	.	TRBV11-3	TRBJ2-5	TGTGCCAGCAGCATCTACTCCGGGACAAAAGAGACCCAGTACTTC	CASSIYSGTKETQYF
.	once	TRBV28	TRBJ2-7	TGTGCCAGCAGTCACTACGAGCAGTACTTC	CASSHYEQYF
.	.	TRBV9	TRBJ2-1	TGTGCCAGCAGCGTAGGGGCGGGATCCTACAATGAGCAGTTCTTC	CASSVGAGSYNEQFF